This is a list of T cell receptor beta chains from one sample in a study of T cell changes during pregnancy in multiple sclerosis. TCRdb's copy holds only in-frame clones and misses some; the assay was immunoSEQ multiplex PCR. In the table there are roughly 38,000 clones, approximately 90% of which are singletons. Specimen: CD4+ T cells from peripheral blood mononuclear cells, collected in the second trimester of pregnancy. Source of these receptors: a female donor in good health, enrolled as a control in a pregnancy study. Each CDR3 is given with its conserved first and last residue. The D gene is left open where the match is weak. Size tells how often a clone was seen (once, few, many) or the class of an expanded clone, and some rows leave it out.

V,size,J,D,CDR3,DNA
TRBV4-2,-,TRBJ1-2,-,CASSQDRNYYTF,TGTGCCAGCAGCCAAGACAGAAATTACTACACCTTC
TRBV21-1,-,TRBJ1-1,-,CASSKSRTGSTEAFF,TGTGCCAGCAGCAAAAGTAGGACAGGGAGCACTGAAGCTTTCTTT
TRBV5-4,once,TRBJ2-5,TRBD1,CASSPRDRTGETQYF,TGTGCCAGCAGCCCCCGGGACAGGACGGGAGAGACCCAGTACTTC
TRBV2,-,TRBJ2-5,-,CAISAEASQETQYF,TGTGCCATCTCAGCAGAGGCTAGTCAAGAGACCCAGTACTTC
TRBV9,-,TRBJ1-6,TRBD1,CASSGGQGANPLHF,TGTGCCAGCAGCGGGGGACAGGGGGCGAATCCCCTCCACTTT
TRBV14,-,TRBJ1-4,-,CASSPSIGRGEKLFF,TGTGCCAGCAGCCCATCCATAGGCAGGGGTGAAAAACTGTTTTTT
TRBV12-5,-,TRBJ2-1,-,CASRQDFYNEQFF,TGTGCTAGTCGACAGGATTTCTACAATGAGCAGTTCTTC
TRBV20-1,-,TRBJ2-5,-,CSGGRPETQYF,TGCAGTGGAGGGCGCCCCGAGACCCAGTACTTC
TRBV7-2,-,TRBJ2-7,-,CASSFYGGAGPYEQYF,TGTGCCAGCAGCTTCTATGGGGGGGCTGGTCCCTACGAGCAGTACTTC
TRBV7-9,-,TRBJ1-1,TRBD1,CASSNPTGIEEAFF,TGTGCCAGCAGCAACCCGACAGGGATAGAAGAAGCTTTCTTT
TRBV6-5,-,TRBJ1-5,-,CASSPRGRGNQPQHF,TGTGCCAGCAGTCCACGGGGAAGAGGCAATCAGCCCCAGCATTTT
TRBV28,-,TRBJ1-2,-,CASTTYQGSYGYTF,TGTGCCAGCACAACCTATCAGGGGTCCTATGGCTACACCTTC
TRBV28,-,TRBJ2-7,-,CASTPAATVYEQYF,TGTGCCAGCACCCCGGCCGCGACAGTCTACGAGCAGTACTTC
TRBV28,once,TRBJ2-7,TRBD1,CASRSNLWTGVYEQYF,TGTGCCAGCAGGTCTAACCTCTGGACAGGGGTCTACGAGCAGTACTTC
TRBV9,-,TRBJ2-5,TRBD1,CASSGRQGQETQYF,TGTGCCAGCAGCGGACGACAGGGCCAAGAGACCCAGTACTTC
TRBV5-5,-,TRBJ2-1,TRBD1,CASSRSSPKTGGNEQFF,TGTGCCAGCAGCCGAAGTTCCCCAAAGACAGGGGGGAATGAGCAGTTCTTC